This entry lists 25 T cell receptor beta chains sequenced from one sample in a study of vaccination effects on CD4 cells after COVID-19 (dated by TCRdb to about 2022). The library relied on the immunoSEQ multiplex PCR assay. Drawn from immuneACCESS, this table holds only the in-frame rearrangements with V and J called that TCRdb kept. Clones are partly lost; checked studies trace under half to an unresolved V gene and leave the rest unexplained. Here the sample has tens of thousands of clones; about 75% occur a single time. The ten largest account for 12% of the sample. After about 10 days of culture, CD4+ T cells were isolated with the EasySep CD4+ T cell isolation kit. No antigen has been assigned to these receptors. Here the sequenced sample was CD4+ T cells from PBMCs cultured without peptide, taken before COVID-19 vaccination. The origin of the receptors is a human donor who had a prior SARS-CoV-2 infection.

J is TRBJ2-5 and V is TRBV27; 8 nucleotides agree with TRBD1. In germline, CDR1 is MNHEY, CDR2 SMNVEV (reference sequence). CDR3 length equals 17 residues. V lost 1 base and J lost 1; bases outside the gene matches: 8. CDR3 protein: CASSLFRDRRLQETQYF. CDR3 nucleotide sequence: TGTGCCAGCAGTTTATTCCGGGACAGGAGACTCCAAGAGACCCAGTACTTC.

The CDR3 reads CASSFGRGGLDTDTQYF. The DNA of the CDR3 is TGTGCCAGCAGCTTTGGGCGGGGGGGCCTTGACACAGATACGCAGTATTTT. The V call is TRBV7-9, the J call TRBJ2-3; the match to TRBD2 covers 9 bases. The length of the CDR3 is 17 residues. Germline V gives CDR1 SEHNR, CDR2 FQNEAQ (reference sequence). With V trimmed by 3 bases and J by 2 bases, 9 bases remained unmatched.

This sequence joins TRBV9 and TRBJ1-2; D gene unclear. Deletions cut 4 bases from V and 4 bases from J, with 8 bases between. The germline CDR1 and CDR2 sequences are SGDLS and YYNGEE. This CDR3 is built from 12 residues. The chain's CDR3 is CASSPASYGYTF. CDR3 coding DNA: TGTGCCAGCAGCCCCGCTAGCTATGGCTACACCTTC.

The genes are TRBV19 and TRBJ2-7, with D possibly being TRBD1 (8 bases). The germline gives CDR1 LNHDA, CDR2 SQIVND (reference sequence). CDR3 length equals 15 residues. Trimming shortened V by 6 bases and J by 3 bases, and 18 bases separated the two germline ends. CDR3 coding DNA: TGTGCCAGTAGGAAAACAGGGGGGGATATCTACGAGCAGTACTTC. This gives the protein CASRKTGGDIYEQYF.

This rearrangement joins TRBV3-1 (or the pseudogene TRBV3-2) to TRBJ1-2; D perhaps matches TRBD1 (5 bases). V was cut by 0 bases and J by 7 bases, with 24 bases left in between. This CDR3 comprises 18 residues. The germline V gene has CDR1 LGHDT and CDR2 YNNKEL (reference sequence). The CDR3 is CASSQEVVYGTEFGGYTF. The CDR3 nucleotides are TGTGCCAGCAGCCAAGAGGTGGTATATGGGACCGAGTTTGGTGGCTACACCTTC.

This chain connects TRBV7-3 to TRBJ2-2; 11 positions agree with TRBD2. CDR3 length: 15 amino acids. Per germline, CDR1 SGHTA and CDR2 FQGTGA. Trimming cost V 5 bases and J 3 bases; bases outside gene matches: 2. This chain's CDR3 is CASSILAGDTGELFF. The CDR3 DNA sequence: TGTGCCAGCAGCATACTAGCGGGAGACACCGGGGAGCTGTTTTTT.

The J gene is TRBJ1-2, the V gene TRBV19; TRBD1 matches 8 bases. The CDR3 is made up of 16 amino acids. The V segment lost 6 bases and the J segment 1 base; nucleotides outside the gene matches: 10. Germline-derived CDR1 and CDR2 are LNHDA and SQIVND (reference sequence). CDR3 nucleotides: TGTGCCAGTAGCAGCCCCGGGACAGGAGTTAACTATGGCTACACCTTC. Amino acids: CASSSPGTGVNYGYTF.

The gene calls are TRBV7-2 and TRBJ2-2; 7 bases are a match to TRBD1. This CDR3 comprises 16 residues. V lost 4 bases and J lost 3; bases outside the gene matches: 8. Germline CDR1 is SGHTA and CDR2 is FQGNSA. The CDR3 sequence: CASSSTGSPYTGELFF. The CDR3 bases are TGTGCCAGCAGCTCGACAGGGTCACCTTACACCGGGGAGCTGTTTTTT.

This clone was picked up one time. The CDR3 loop is CASVFSGANVLTF. The CDR3 bases are TGTGCCAGCGTATTCTCTGGGGCCAACGTCCTGACTTTC. V is TRBV5-6 and J is TRBJ2-6; D not resolved. The length of the CDR3 is 13 residues. V lost 7 bases and J 0 bases, leaving 5 bases between the germline ends. Germline CDR1 reads SGHDT; CDR2 reads YYEEEE.

This clone occurred a few times. The chain combines TRBV2 with TRBJ2-1, with D possibly being TRBD1 or TRBD2 (5 bases each). The length of the CDR3 is 15 residues. Trimming removed 8 bases at V and 0 bases at J, with 14 bases between. Per germline, CDR1 SNHLY and CDR2 FYNNEI. The CDR3 bases are TGTGCCAGCGCGGAGGACAATAGCTCCTACAATGAGCAGTTCTTC. Protein product: CASAEDNSSYNEQFF. The complete variable domain, with remaining parts taken from reference TRBV2 and TRBJ2-1, reads EPEVTQTPSHQVTQMGQEVILRCVPISNHLYFYWYRQILGQKVEFLVSFYNNEISEKSEIFDDQFSVERPDGSNFTLKIRSTKLEDSAMYFCASAEDNSSYNEQFFGPGTRLTVL.

The gene calls are TRBV5-1 and TRBJ1-4; D remains unclear. CDR3 length: 13 residues. V was trimmed by 4 bases and J by 3 bases, leaving 7 bases between them. The germline V gene encodes CDR1 SGHRS and CDR2 YFSETQ. The CDR3 coding sequence is TGCGCCAGCAGCCGGGCCTCTAATGAAAAACTGTTTTTT. Residues: CASSRASNEKLFF. Filled out from reference TRBV5-1 and TRBJ1-4, the complete variable domain reads KAGVTQTPRYLIKTRGQQVTLSCSPISGHRSVSWYQQTPGQGLQFLFEYFSETQRNKGNFPGRFSGRQFSNSRSEMNVSTLELGDSALYLCASSRASNEKLFFGSGTQLSVL.

Only one count was recorded for this clone. The chain employs TRBV6-5 and TRBJ1-1; 10 bases fit TRBD1. From germline, CDR1 is MNHEY and CDR2 SVGAGI. V trimming: 6 bases; J trimming: 1 base; junction bases outside the gene matches: 2. This CDR3 comprises 14 residues. CDR3 nucleotides: TGTGCCAGCAGCGACAGGGGGCGGAACACTGAAGCTTTCTTT. Translated, it gives CASSDRGRNTEAFF.

The chain links TRBV7-2 to TRBJ1-1, with 9 bases that match TRBD1. The CDR3 has 15 amino acids. The V gene's germline CDR1 is SGHTA and CDR2 FQGNSA. With V trimmed by 5 bases and J by 3 bases, 7 bases remained unmatched. The CDR3: CASSRDRAQYTEAFF. The DNA of the CDR3 is TGTGCCAGCAGCCGGGACAGGGCTCAATACACTGAAGCTTTCTTT.

The V call is TRBV7-2, the J call TRBJ1-1, with D tentatively TRBD1 (5 bases). The V end lost 2 bases, the J end lost 8 bases, and 12 bases lay between the germline ends. Germline V gene sequence: CDR1 SGHTA, CDR2 FQGNSA. This CDR3 contains 13 residues. This chain's CDR3 is CASSLWDRSEAFF. CDR3 DNA: TGTGCCAGCAGCTTATGGGACCGTTCGGAAGCTTTCTTT. The whole variable domain, filled in from reference TRBV7-2 and TRBJ1-1, reads GAGVSQSPSNKVTEKGKDVELRCDPISGHTALYWYRQSLGQGLEFLIYFQGNSAPDKSGLPSDRFSAERTGGSVSTLTIQRTQQEDSAVYLCASSLWDRSEAFFGQGTRLTVV.

This sequence joins TRBV6-5 and TRBJ2-2; D remains unclear. The V end lost 6 bases, the J end lost 7 bases, and 18 bases lay between the germline ends. The germline gives CDR1 MNHEY, CDR2 SVGAGI. The CDR3 spans 15 residues. Here the CDR3 reads CASSRGYGNHGELFF. The CDR3 nucleotides are TGTGCCAGCAGCCGAGGATATGGAAACCACGGGGAGCTGTTTTTT.

The chain has TRBV7-9 and TRBJ2-5, with a possible D match to TRBD1 (6 bases). The CDR3 sequence is 13 residues long. Looked up from germline, CDR1 is SEHNR and CDR2 is FQNEAQ (reference sequence). Trimming pared 6 bases from V and 3 bases from J, leaving 11 bases between. The CDR3 is CASRRGQKETQYF. The CDR3 nucleotides read TGTGCCAGCAGACGAGGACAGAAAGAGACCCAGTACTTC.

The CDR3 reads CASSYKTAGNTIYF. The CDR3 DNA is TGTGCCAGCAGTTATAAGACAGCTGGAAACACCATATATTTT. The rearrangement links TRBV6-5 to TRBJ1-3; tentative D call: TRBD1 (5 bases). This CDR3 has 14 residues. V lost 3 bases and J lost 2, with 8 bases in between. The V gene's germline CDR1 is MNHEY and CDR2 SVGAGI.

J is TRBJ1-1 and V is TRBV7-2; D not resolved. The V gene's germline CDR1 is SGHTA and CDR2 FQGNSA. Trimming removed 7 bases from V and 2 bases from J, with 17 bases in between. The CDR3 sequence is 15 residues long. The CDR3 loop is CASTSSLVGNTEAFF. CDR3 coding DNA: TGTGCCAGCACCTCATCATTAGTCGGAAACACTGAAGCTTTCTTT.

This clone appeared a few times. V usage is TRBV4-1 and J usage is TRBJ1-2; 7 nucleotides align to TRBD1. Germline loops: CDR1 MGHRA, CDR2 YSYEKL. The CDR3 extends over 15 amino acids. The junction had 8 bases not matched to a gene; V was cut back by 3 bases and J by 4 bases. In nucleotides, the CDR3 is TGCGCCAGCAGCCATGGGACAGCCTCAACCTATGGCTACACCTTC. Its translation: CASSHGTASTYGYTF.

The chain links TRBV5-3 to TRBJ2-3; 8 bases match TRBD2. TRBV5-3 qualifies as an ORF whose function is uncertain. Trimming at V came to 4 bases and at J to 1 base, leaving 2 bases not matched to a gene. This CDR3 contains 14 residues. CDR3 sequence reads: CARSVTSGTDTQYF. CDR3 nucleotides: TGTGCCAGAAGCGTGACTAGCGGCACAGATACGCAGTATTTT.

J is TRBJ1-6 and V is TRBV11-2, with a tentative D call TRBD1 (5 bases). The CDR3 runs 18 residues. Trimming pared 5 bases from V and 0 bases from J, leaving 17 bases between. CDR1 and CDR2 from the germline V gene are SGHAT and FQNNGV. The CDR3 sequence: CASSRHKGISSYNSPLHF. The CDR3 DNA follows: TGTGCCAGCAGCCGACACAAGGGGATTAGCTCCTATAATTCACCCCTCCACTTT. The complete variable domain, with remaining parts taken from reference TRBV11-2 and TRBJ1-6, reads EAGVAQSPRYKIIEKRQSVAFWCNPISGHATLYWYQQILGQGPKLLIQFQNNGVVDDSQLPKDRFSAERLKGVDSTLKIQPAKLEDSAVYLCASSRHKGISSYNSPLHFGNGTRLTVT.

The chain links TRBV7-2 to TRBJ1-1; TRBD1 might be the D (5 bases). Germline lookup yields CDR1 SGHTA and CDR2 FQGNSA. The length of the CDR3 is 14 residues. V lost 5 bases, J lost 1 base, and 11 bases lay in between. CDR3 sequence reads: CASSGGPANTEAFF. DNA for the CDR3: TGTGCCAGCAGCGGGGGTCCCGCGAACACTGAAGCTTTCTTT.

This rearrangement joins TRBV19 to TRBJ2-5; D might be TRBD2 (5 bases). Germline values: CDR1 LNHDA, CDR2 SQIVND (reference sequence). This CDR3 contains 16 residues. V lost 6 bases to trimming and J lost 5 bases, with 22 bases between them. CDR3 region: CASRRSRVDAGETQYF. The CDR3 DNA reads TGTGCCAGTAGAAGGTCCCGGGTTGATGCGGGCGAGACCCAGTACTTC.

The chain uses TRBV7-3 and TRBJ2-6; no reliable D call. Trimming removed 2 bases at V and 1 base at J, with 6 bases between. CDR1 and CDR2 from the germline V gene are SGHTA and FQGTGA. The length of the CDR3 is 15 residues. CDR3 sequence (DNA): TGTGCCAGCAGCTTATTTGTATCTGGGGCCAACGTCCTGACTTTC. This translates into CASSLFVSGANVLTF.

The CDR3 DNA sequence: TGTGCCAGCAGCAGATCTAGCGGCAACTACGAGCAGTACTTC. Its translation: CASSRSSGNYEQYF. The rearrangement links TRBV5-4 to TRBJ2-7, with 7 bases matching TRBD2. This CDR3 comprises 14 residues. Germline V gives CDR1 SGHNT, CDR2 YYREEE (reference sequence). J gave up 3 bases and V 4 bases, and 7 bases lay outside the gene matches.